This T cell receptor (beta chain) is from a study of blood T cell repertoires in COVID-19. V lost 3 bases and J lost 4; bases outside the gene matches: 2. The CDR3 contains 13 residues. From germline, CDR1 is SQVTM and CDR2 ANQGSEA. TCRdb's copy holds only in-frame clones and misses some; the assay was immunoSEQ multiplex PCR. The sample gives 200,000 to 300,000 clones, about 90% of which show up once; 3.1% is in the top ten. Assignments of participants to cohorts depended upon their own reported clinical history. Sequencing was done on a sample of PBMCs or T cells enriched from blood (not recorded which). The clonotype was recovered from a woman aged 35 to 49 who had been exposed to COVID-19. V gene TRBV29-1 combines with J gene TRBJ2-3, with 9 bases aligning to TRBD2. The CDR3 loop reads CSVETSGSDTQYF. CDR3 DNA: TGCAGCGTTGAGACTAGCGGATCAGATACGCAGTATTTT.